A single sample gave rise to the 23 T cell receptor beta chains below, sequenced in a study of control samples from healthy donors and cancer patients. Measured with immunoSEQ multiplex PCR; TCRdb has only the in-frame clones, and not every one. The sample holds about 120,000 clones, roughly 90% seen once. The specimen sequenced was blood. These TCRs come from a woman aged 45-60 years in good health.

The chain has TRBV18 and TRBJ2-1; 7 bases line up with TRBD2. Unmatched junction bases numbered 6, after V lost 4 bases and J lost 9 bases. The CDR3 loop spans 13 amino acids. Germline V gene data show CDR1 as KGHSH and CDR2 as LQKENI. The CDR3 region has the DNA TGTGCCAGCTCACTGGGCGGGAGAGTTGAGCAGTTCTTC. Protein: CASSLGGRVEQFF.

The chain joins TRBV2 to TRBJ1-3; perhaps TRBD1 as D (5 bases). There are 16 residues in the CDR3. Germline CDR1 SNHLY, CDR2 FYNNEI. Trimming removed 5 bases at V and 0 bases at J, with 14 bases between. The CDR3 here is CASSLTVSISGNTIYF. CDR3 nucleotide sequence: TGTGCCAGCAGTCTGACAGTGTCCATCTCTGGAAACACCATATATTTT.

The genes are TRBV30 and TRBJ1-2; a possible D gene is TRBD1 (5 bases). V was cut by 0 bases and J by 4 bases, with 12 bases left in between. Germline V gives CDR1 GTSNPN, CDR2 SVGIG (reference sequence). The CDR3 has 14 amino acids. Written as DNA, the CDR3 is TGTGCCTGGAGTGTTGTTGGGGGGACCTATGGCTACACCTTC. This sequence encodes CAWSVVGGTYGYTF.

This chain uses TRBV2 with TRBJ1-4; a weak D match, TRBD1 (6 bases). Germline CDR1 and CDR2: SNHLY and FYNNEI. Trimming took off 2 bases at V and 0 bases at J, with 10 bases between the two ends. The CDR3 runs 16 residues. CDR3 sequence (DNA): TGTGCCAGCAGTGAAAGGGGGGGGTCAACTAATGAAAAACTGTTTTTT. It encodes CASSERGGSTNEKLFF. The full variable domain, rest sourced from reference TRBV2 and TRBJ1-4, is EPEVTQTPSHQVTQMGQEVILRCVPISNHLYFYWYRQILGQKVEFLVSFYNNEISEKSEIFDDQFSVERPDGSNFTLKIRSTKLEDSAMYFCASSERGGSTNEKLFFGSGTQLSVL.

V is TRBV6-6 and J is TRBJ1-1, with no clear D. The germline V and J ends were trimmed by 4 bases and 11 bases, with 14 bases remaining between them. The germline V gene has CDR1 MNHNY and CDR2 SVGAGI (reference sequence). This CDR3 contains 12 residues. DNA for the CDR3: TGTGCCAGCAGTTCCGAACCTTCACACGCTTTCTTT. Protein product: CASSSEPSHAFF.

The CDR3 region is CASSQEARTGGSFF. CDR3 coding DNA: TGTGCCAGCAGCCAAGAGGCCCGGACAGGGGGATCTTTCTTT. V and J are TRBV3-1 (or the pseudogene TRBV3-2) and TRBJ1-1; 10 bases align to TRBD1. The CDR3 covers 14 residues. Germline-derived CDR1 and CDR2 are LGHDT and YNNKEL (reference sequence). The V and J ends lost 0 bases and 12 bases, in that order; junction bases with no gene match: 7.

The gene calls are TRBV2 and TRBJ2-3; 7 bases match TRBD2. Germline CDR1 is SNHLY and CDR2 is FYNNEI. The CDR3 contains 13 residues. Trimming cost V 7 bases and J 3 bases; bases outside gene matches: 4. The CDR3 region is CASKRDLTDTQYF. The CDR3 DNA sequence: TGTGCCAGCAAGCGGGACCTAACAGATACGCAGTATTTT.

The V and J genes are TRBV15 and TRBJ2-1; possible D gene TRBD1, 6 bases. Germline CDR1 reads LNHNV; CDR2 reads YYDKDF (reference sequence). This CDR3 comprises 13 residues. Trimming removed 3 bases at V and 8 bases at J, with 11 bases between. The CDR3 here is CATSRTGGDEQFF. The CDR3 region has the DNA TGTGCCACCAGCAGGACAGGCGGAGATGAGCAGTTCTTC. Using reference TRBV15 and TRBJ2-1 for the parts outside the CDR3, the full variable domain is DAMVIQNPRYQVTQFGKPVTLSCSQTLNHNVMYWYQQKSSQAPKLLFHYYDKDFNNEADTPDNFQSRRPNTSFCFLDIRSPGLGDTAMYLCATSRTGGDEQFFGPGTRLTVL.

This chain joins TRBV6-5 and TRBJ1-1; D is ambiguous. Trimming took off 5 bases at V and 5 bases at J, with 9 bases between the two ends. The CDR3 is made up of 12 amino acids. CDR1 and CDR2 from the germline V gene are MNHEY and SVGAGI. The CDR3: CASSPTQTEAFF. CDR3 in DNA: TGTGCCAGCAGTCCAACCCAAACTGAAGCTTTCTTT.

This sequence joins TRBV6-5 and TRBJ1-1; D is possibly TRBD1 (5 bases). CDR3 length: 13 amino acids. CDR1 and CDR2 from the germline V gene are MNHEY and SVGAGI. V lost 5 bases and J lost 3, with 10 bases in between. The CDR3 DNA sequence: TGTGCCAGCAGTAAGACAGTGGACACTGAAGCTTTCTTT. It specifies CASSKTVDTEAFF.

The chain combines TRBV15 with TRBJ1-1; a weak D match, TRBD1 (6 bases). The length of the CDR3 is 17 residues. Germline assignment: CDR1 LNHNV and CDR2 YYDKDF (reference sequence). Trimming stripped 3 bases from V and 0 bases from J, with 17 bases between. This CDR3 reads CATSSDRHGSLNTEAFF. Written as DNA, the CDR3 is TGTGCCACCAGCAGCGACAGGCACGGATCCTTGAACACTGAAGCTTTCTTT. Filled out from reference TRBV15 and TRBJ1-1, the complete variable domain reads DAMVIQNPRYQVTQFGKPVTLSCSQTLNHNVMYWYQQKSSQAPKLLFHYYDKDFNNEADTPDNFQSRRPNTSFCFLDIRSPGLGDTAMYLCATSSDRHGSLNTEAFFGQGTRLTVV.

The chain links TRBV6-1 to TRBJ1-2, with D maybe TRBD1 (6 bases). Between the trimmed V and J ends, which lost 2 bases and 0 bases, there was a span of 10 bases. This CDR3 has 15 amino acids. The V gene's germline CDR1 is MNHNS and CDR2 SASEGT. As DNA, the CDR3 is TGTGCCAGCAGTGAACAGGGGAACTCTAACTATGGCTACACCTTC. It codes for CASSEQGNSNYGYTF.

The chain recombines TRBV11-2 with TRBJ1-5; D call uncertain. V lost 6 bases and J lost 0, with 18 bases in between. Per the germline V gene, CDR1 is SGHAT and CDR2 is FQNNGV. The length of the CDR3 is 17 residues. CDR3 sequence (DNA): TGTGCCAGCAGTTCCGGGGAGGTGGCAGATAGCAATCAGCCCCAGCATTTT. Protein product: CASSSGEVADSNQPQHF.

V is TRBV5-1 and J is TRBJ1-1; 8 bases match TRBD1. The ends lost 5 bases at V and 4 bases at J; junction bases unmatched: 4. The germline gives CDR1 SGHRS, CDR2 YFSETQ. The CDR3 length is 13 residues. The CDR3 loop is CASSQTGATEAFF. The CDR3 DNA is TGCGCCAGCAGTCAGACAGGGGCCACTGAAGCTTTCTTT.

This clone has a single count. The V gene is TRBV6-6, the J gene TRBJ2-5; D remains unclear. Germline V gives CDR1 MNHNY, CDR2 SVGAGI (reference sequence). V was trimmed by 2 bases and J by 3 bases, leaving 13 bases between them. This CDR3 is built from 15 residues. CDR3 sequence: CASSYTPPGEETQYF. CDR3 DNA sequence: TGTGCCAGCAGTTACACCCCCCCAGGAGAAGAGACCCAGTACTTC.

The chain carries TRBV5-1 and TRBJ2-2; D may be TRBD2 (6 bases). V was shortened by 0 bases and J by 0 bases, with 12 bases between the two germline ends. The CDR3 is 17 residues long. Germline V gene sequence: CDR1 SGHRS, CDR2 YFSETQ. The CDR3 sequence is CASSLVAGRSNTGELFF. DNA of the CDR3: TGCGCCAGCAGCTTGGTTGCGGGGAGATCGAACACCGGGGAGCTGTTTTTT.

The DNA for the CDR3 is TGTGCCAGCAGGGGAACCGTCGGGGCTACTGACAATCAGCCCCAGCATTTT. This sequence encodes CASRGTVGATDNQPQHF. V usage is TRBV21-1 and J usage is TRBJ1-5. TRBV21-1 is shown as a pseudogene. The CDR3 contains 17 residues.

V usage is TRBV11-2 and J usage is TRBJ2-5; 8 bases match TRBD2. J lost 2 bases, V lost 8 bases, and 13 bases had no gene match. There are 16 residues in the CDR3. Germline loops: CDR1 SGHAT, CDR2 FQNNGV. The CDR3 loop is CASARGQREQQETQYF. The CDR3 coding sequence is TGTGCCAGCGCCCGAGGTCAGCGGGAGCAACAAGAGACCCAGTACTTC.

This chain connects TRBV2 to TRBJ2-5, with TRBD2 matching over 11 bases. V lost 8 bases to trimming and J lost 4 bases; unmatched junction nucleotides: 9. CDR3 size: 15 residues. The germline gives CDR1 SNHLY, CDR2 FYNNEI. The CDR3 region is CASAPNGLAGETQYF. The DNA of the CDR3 is TGTGCCAGCGCCCCCAATGGACTAGCGGGAGAGACCCAGTACTTC.

The chain links TRBV7-9 to TRBJ2-3, with D possibly matching TRBD1 (5 bases). The V end lost 1 base, the J end lost 1 base, and 9 bases lay between the germline ends. This CDR3 region has 15 residues. Germline V gene data show CDR1 as SEHNR and CDR2 as FQNEAQ (reference sequence). CDR3 DNA sequence: TGTGCCAGCAGCTTAGGGTCCAGGGGCACAGATACGCAGTATTTT. Amino acid sequence: CASSLGSRGTDTQYF.

This chain connects TRBV9 to TRBJ1-4; D call uncertain. This CDR3 spans 15 amino acids. The V and J ends lost 0 bases and 7 bases respectively, with 13 bases between them. Germline V gene sequence: CDR1 SGDLS, CDR2 YYNGEE. The CDR3 protein is CASSVGGSHGEKLFF. The CDR3 DNA is TGTGCCAGCAGCGTAGGTGGGAGTCACGGTGAAAAACTGTTTTTT.

The V call is TRBV3-1 (or the pseudogene TRBV3-2), the J call TRBJ1-1; D ambiguous. This CDR3 comprises 12 residues. Germline lookup yields CDR1 LGHDT and CDR2 YNNKEL (reference sequence). V lost 4 bases, J lost 5 bases, and 8 bases lay in between. For the CDR3, the DNA is TGTGCCAGCAGCCTCAGAGGGACTGAAGCTTTCTTT. It translates to CASSLRGTEAFF.

On this clone itself: The CDR3 ends on some other residue instead of the conserved phenylalanine or tryptophan, so this is likely a read error. Because the CDR3's place on the DNA is in doubt, the DNA is left out and the CDR3 is given as listed by TCRdb. The chain joins TRBV6-6 to TRBJ2-6; TRBD2, the table's D call, was not compared with the DNA. The CDR3 region is 8 residues in length, termini included. Germline CDR1 and CDR2: MNHNY and SVGAGI (reference sequence). This CDR3 is CASSYART.